This T cell receptor (beta chain) stems from a study of T cell changes during pregnancy in multiple sclerosis (dated by TCRdb to between 2019 and 2020). In the study overall: The study looked at changes in the T cell repertoire across pregnancy in women with multiple sclerosis.

In the case of this clone: Its antigen is still unknown. Base qualities are not provided; no much larger clone lies one nucleotide away.

The method behind the library was the immunoSEQ multiplex PCR assay. Here the immuneACCESS table is served through TCRdb, limited to in-frame sequences with V and J called. Missing clones are a known gap in these copies; in checked studies unresolved V genes cover under half, and the rest lacks a known reason. This sample gives about 40,000 clones in total; 80% to 95% of them show up just once. The ten largest make up 0.43% of the sample. The CDR3 goes from the cysteine to the phenylalanine over 16 residues. Only CDR3 DNA is held: 48 bases, read in frame from base 1. For CDR1 and CDR2, the germline V gene (reference sequence) lists LNHDA and SQIVND. Unmatched junction bases come to 6, with V trimmed by 6 bases and J by 1 base.

The V gene is TRBV19 and the J gene is TRBJ2-1, and TRBD2 aligns with 10 junction nucleotides. Sequences were derived from CD4+ T cells from peripheral blood mononuclear cells, sampled in the third trimester of pregnancy. The origin of this receptor is a female donor with multiple sclerosis, enrolled in a pregnancy study. Here is the DNA: TGTGCCAGTAGGCGGACTAGCGGCATTTCCTACAATGAGCAGTTCTTC. This sequence encodes CASRRTSGISYNEQFF.